This T cell receptor (beta chain) was retrieved from a study of Ad26.COV2.S vaccination and SARS-CoV-2 variants. Turning to the study itself: Intramuscularly, Ad26.COV2.S was given either once or twice, 56 days apart. General observations from the study: Placebo recipients showed lower spike-specific TCR breadth than vaccinees.

With 0 bases clipped from V and 7 bases from J, the junction kept 9 bases outside the gene matches. Germline V lookup: CDR1 SGDLS, CDR2 YYNGEE. The CDR3 sequence is 16 residues long. Libraries were prepared by immunoSEQ multiplex PCR; TCRdb keeps only in-frame clonotypes and omits some of them. There are fewer than 500,000 clones in the sample; 90% occur only once, and around 4.5% lies in the top ten. Regarding treatment: about 20 received Ad26.COV2.S at low or high dose, single or two shots; roughly five received placebo; per-sample allocation not given. It was on day 63 after the first vaccine or placebo injection that samples were taken. As for this clone: The antigen remains unidentified.

Source: peripheral blood, taken in a trial of Ad26.COV2.S vaccine versus placebo. The sequence came from a person between 18 and 59 years old who received the Ad26.COV2.S COVID-19 vaccine or a placebo. The rearrangement uses TRBV9 and TRBJ2-7; 11 bases match TRBD2. The chain's CDR3 is CASSVASTSGSGEQYF. DNA for the CDR3: TGTGCCAGCAGCGTAGCTTCAACTAGCGGGAGTGGTGAGCAGTACTTC.